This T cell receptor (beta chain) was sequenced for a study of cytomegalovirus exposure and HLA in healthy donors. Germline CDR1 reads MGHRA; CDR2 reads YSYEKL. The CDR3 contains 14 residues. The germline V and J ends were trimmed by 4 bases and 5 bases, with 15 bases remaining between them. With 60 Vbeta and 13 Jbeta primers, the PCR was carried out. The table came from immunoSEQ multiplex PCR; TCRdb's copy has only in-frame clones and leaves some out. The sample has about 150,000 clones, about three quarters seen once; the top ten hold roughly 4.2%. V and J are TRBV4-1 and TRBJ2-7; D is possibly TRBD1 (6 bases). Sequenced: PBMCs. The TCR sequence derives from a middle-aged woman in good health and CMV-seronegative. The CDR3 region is CASSPPAGAHEQYF. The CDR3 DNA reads TGCGCCAGCAGCCCCCCGGCAGGGGCCCACGAGCAGTACTTC.